This TCR beta chain emerged from a study of shared clonotypes between healthy human individuals. Overall study results and limits: Sampling was confined to blood; repertoires within tissues likely differ.

It was into CD45RA+ naive and CD45RA-negative memory subsets that the CD4+ cells were split. Of note for this clone: The antigen remains undetermined. The same CDR3 can be traced to other DNA sequences in this sample.

Assay execution took place at the deep level. Original methodology: With immunoSEQ giving junction-only sequences and no quality scores, filtering differed. Generated by immunoSEQ multiplex PCR, the TCRdb table keeps only in-frame clones and is missing some. Clonal size and the V and J genes are those of that table, whereas D and trimming came from the DNA. Of over 700,000 clones listed, just under 75% are singletons. Germline values: CDR1 SGHTA, CDR2 FQGNSA. The CDR3 spans 16 residues. Trimming left V 0 bases short and J 1 base short, with 10 bases between. Specimen: memory CD4+ T cells sorted from blood. Specified subset: CD45RA-negative fraction. The chain carries TRBV7-2 and TRBJ1-5; D not resolved. The TCR comes from a woman in her twenties or thirties in good health. The CDR3 reads CASSLAPTGSNQPQHF. CDR3 in DNA: TGTGCCAGCAGCTTAGCTCCTACGGGCAGCAATCAGCCCCAGCATTTT.